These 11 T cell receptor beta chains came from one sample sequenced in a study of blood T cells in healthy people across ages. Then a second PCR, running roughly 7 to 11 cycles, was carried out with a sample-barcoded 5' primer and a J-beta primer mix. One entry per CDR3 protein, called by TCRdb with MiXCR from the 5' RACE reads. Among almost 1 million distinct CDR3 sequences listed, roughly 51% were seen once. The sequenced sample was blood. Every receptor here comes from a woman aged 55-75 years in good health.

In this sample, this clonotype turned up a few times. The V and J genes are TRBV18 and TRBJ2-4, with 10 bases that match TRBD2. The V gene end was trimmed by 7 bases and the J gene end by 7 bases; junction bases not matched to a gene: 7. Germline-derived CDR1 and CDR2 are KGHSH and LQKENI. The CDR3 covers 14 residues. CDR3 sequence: CASFQQREGNIQYF. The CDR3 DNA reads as TGTGCCAGCTTCCAACAGCGGGAGGGGAACATTCAGTACTTC.

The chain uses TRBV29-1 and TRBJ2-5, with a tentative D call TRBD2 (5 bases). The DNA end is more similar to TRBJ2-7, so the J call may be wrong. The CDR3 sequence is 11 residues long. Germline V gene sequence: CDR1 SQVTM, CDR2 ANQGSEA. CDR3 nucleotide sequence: TGCAGCGCCGGACTCGCCCTCGAGCAGTACTTC. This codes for CSAGLALEQYF.

The chain's CDR3 is CASSSTASYTEAFF. In nucleotides, the CDR3 is TGTGCCAGCAGTTCGACAGCGTCGTACACTGAAGCTTTCTTT. V is TRBV12-3 or TRBV12-4 and J is TRBJ1-1; tentative D call: TRBD1 (5 bases). This CDR3 is built from 14 residues. Deletions cut 4 bases from V and 3 bases from J, with 12 bases between.

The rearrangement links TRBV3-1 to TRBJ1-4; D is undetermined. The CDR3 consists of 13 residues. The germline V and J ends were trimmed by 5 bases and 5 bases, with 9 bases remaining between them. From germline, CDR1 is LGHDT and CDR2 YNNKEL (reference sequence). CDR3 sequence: CASSSRINEKLFF. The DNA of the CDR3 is TGTGCCAGCAGCTCCAGGATAAATGAAAAACTGTTTTTT.

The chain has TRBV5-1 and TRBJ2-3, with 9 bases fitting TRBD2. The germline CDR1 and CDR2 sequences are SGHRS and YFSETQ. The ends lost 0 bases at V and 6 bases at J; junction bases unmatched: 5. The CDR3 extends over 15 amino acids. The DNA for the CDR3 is TGCGCCAGCAGCTTGGGTAGCGGGAGTGTGGATACGCAGTATTTT. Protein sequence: CASSLGSGSVDTQYF.

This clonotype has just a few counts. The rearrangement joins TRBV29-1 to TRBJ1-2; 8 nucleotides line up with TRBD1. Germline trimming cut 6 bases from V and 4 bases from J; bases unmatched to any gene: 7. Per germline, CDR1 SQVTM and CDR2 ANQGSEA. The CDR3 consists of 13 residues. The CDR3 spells CSVETGDAYGYTF. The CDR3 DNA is TGCAGCGTAGAGACAGGGGACGCCTATGGCTACACCTTC.

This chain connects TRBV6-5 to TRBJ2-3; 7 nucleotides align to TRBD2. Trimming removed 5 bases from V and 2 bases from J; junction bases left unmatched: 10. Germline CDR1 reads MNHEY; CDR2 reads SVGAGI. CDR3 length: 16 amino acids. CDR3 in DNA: TGTGCCAGCAGTCCCTTCCGGGAGGTGTTCACAGATACGCAGTATTTT. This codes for CASSPFREVFTDTQYF.

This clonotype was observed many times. The CDR3 nucleotides are TGTGCCAGCAGCCGAGACTATAACAATGAGCAGTTCTTC. Protein: CASSRDYNNEQFF. The chain is built from TRBV7-2 and TRBJ2-1; D is possibly TRBD2 (5 bases). Germline CDR1 SGHTA, CDR2 FQGNSA. The CDR3 extends over 13 amino acids. Between the trimmed V and J ends, which lost 5 bases and 5 bases, there was a span of 10 bases.

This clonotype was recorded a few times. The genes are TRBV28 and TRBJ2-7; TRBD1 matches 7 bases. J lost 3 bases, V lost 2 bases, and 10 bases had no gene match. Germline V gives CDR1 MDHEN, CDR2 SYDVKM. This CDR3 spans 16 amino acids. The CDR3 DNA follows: TGTGCCAGCAGTTTACCCCCACAGGGGCAGGACTACGAGCAGTACTTC. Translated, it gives CASSLPPQGQDYEQYF.

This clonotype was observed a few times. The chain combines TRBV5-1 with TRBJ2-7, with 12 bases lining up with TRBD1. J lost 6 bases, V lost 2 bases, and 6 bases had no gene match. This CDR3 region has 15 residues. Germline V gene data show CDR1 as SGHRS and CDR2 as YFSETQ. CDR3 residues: CASSLSGTGGGEQYF. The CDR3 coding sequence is TGCGCCAGCAGCTTATCCGGGACAGGGGGCGGCGAGCAGTACTTC.

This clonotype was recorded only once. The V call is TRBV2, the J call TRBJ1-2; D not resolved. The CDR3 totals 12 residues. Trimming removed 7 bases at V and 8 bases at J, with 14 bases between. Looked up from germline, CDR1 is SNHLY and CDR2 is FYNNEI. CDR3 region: CASIRGDGGYTF. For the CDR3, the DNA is TGTGCCAGCATCCGCGGCGACGGCGGCTACACCTTC.